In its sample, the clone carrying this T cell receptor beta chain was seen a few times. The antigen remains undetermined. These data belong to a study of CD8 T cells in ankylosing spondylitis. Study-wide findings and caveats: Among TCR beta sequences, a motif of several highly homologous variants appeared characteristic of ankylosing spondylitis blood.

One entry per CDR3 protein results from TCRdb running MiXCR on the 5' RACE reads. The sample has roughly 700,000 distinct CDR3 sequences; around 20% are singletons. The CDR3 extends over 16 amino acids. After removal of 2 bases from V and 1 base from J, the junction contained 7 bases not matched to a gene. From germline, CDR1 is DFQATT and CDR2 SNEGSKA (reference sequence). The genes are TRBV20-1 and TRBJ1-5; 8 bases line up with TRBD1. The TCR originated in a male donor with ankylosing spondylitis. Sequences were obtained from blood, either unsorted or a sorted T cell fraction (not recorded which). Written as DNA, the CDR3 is TGCAGTGCTAGAAGGACAGGGAGGAAGAGCAATCAGCCCCAGCATTTT. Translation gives CSARRTGRKSNQPQHF.